A few counts support the clone carrying this TCR beta chain. Its antigen is unidentified. CDR3 length equals 14 residues. The V end was cut by 0 bases, the J end by 7 bases, with 12 bases between. Per the germline V gene, CDR1 is DFQATT and CDR2 is SNEGSKA (reference sequence). TCRdb fed the reads into MiXCR, producing one record per CDR3 protein. Of hundreds of thousands of distinct CDR3 sequences listed, roughly a third were seen once; the top ten hold about 18%. The data were obtained in a study of T cell repertoires in cytomegalovirus infection. For the study at large: Selected CMV epitopes included recently identified HLA-C-restricted ones as well as well-studied HLA-B-restricted ones. Shared public TCR beta signatures pointed to both CMV infection and a matching HLA type. Study results and caveats: Clonotypes of TCR beta that were HLA-C-restricted and CMV-specific dominated the ex vivo response.

The sample consisted of cultured PBMCs, taken from culture after CMV antigen stimulation. V is TRBV20-1 and J is TRBJ2-2; D gene unclear. The sequence derives from a human donor in good health (CMV status not recorded). Some clones in this sample may be carry-over from other donors' samples. This CDR3 is CSARDLKGIGELFF. The CDR3 DNA reads as TGCAGTGCTAGAGATCTCAAGGGTATCGGGGAGCTGTTTTTT.